This T cell receptor (beta chain) emerged from a study of PD-1 blockade in classical Hodgkin lymphoma. Whole-study results and caveats: In CD4+ cells, TCR diversity went up significantly by C4D1, but in CD8+ cells it did not. Complete responders possessed baseline diversity comparable to newly diagnosed patients.

The CDR3 has 14 residues. Germline V lookup: CDR1 KGHSH, CDR2 LQKENI. V gave up 2 bases and J gave up 7 bases, with 11 bases separating them. As concerns this clone: Its antigen remains unidentified.

Brentuximab vedotin exposure varied, and every patient relapsed after autologous stem cell transplantation. Researchers used magnetic negative selection to pull out pure CD4+ T cells from thawed PBMCs. Assay: immunoSEQ multiplex PCR; the TCRdb copy retains only in-frame clones and omits some. The repertoire holds roughly 31,000 clones, with 85% as singletons. Specimen: CD4+ T cells from blood, collected at baseline. The V call is TRBV18, the J call TRBJ1-4; weak D call: TRBD1 (6 bases). The TCR was taken from a human donor with classical Hodgkin lymphoma. The CDR3 loop is CASSPIGGGEKLFF. The DNA for the CDR3 is TGTGCCAGCTCACCAATCGGGGGCGGTGAAAAACTGTTTTTT.